This T cell receptor (beta chain) was recovered during a study of identical twins. There are 14 residues in the CDR3. V lost 7 bases and J lost 3, with 13 bases in between. Germline V gene sequence: CDR1 MNHNS, CDR2 SASEGT. Notes on the study in general: High-abundance cord blood beta clonotypes had fewer insertions; memory repertoires showed none. Beta out-of-frame sequences showed weaker excess twin sharing. Conclusions relied on cross-sectional statistical analysis, not following the same donors. The presence of invariant MAIT and iNKT cells could partly confound analyses of zero-insertion sequences.

This clonotype was seen only a few times. Its antigen is not identified. TCRdb reprocessed the 5' RACE reads with MiXCR, giving one entry per CDR3 protein. Among under 350,000 distinct CDR3 sequences, roughly 10% were seen once, and the ten largest hold roughly 7%. Another study also made use of these data, one on yellow fever vaccine responses in identical twins.

Sequencing used CD8+ T cells sorted from blood. This receptor was identified in a young woman in good health. V usage is TRBV6-1 and J usage is TRBJ2-1; tentatively, D is TRBD2 (6 bases). CDR3 loop: CASTWDFGYNEQFF. The CDR3, as DNA: TGTGCCAGCACCTGGGACTTTGGCTACAATGAGCAGTTCTTC.